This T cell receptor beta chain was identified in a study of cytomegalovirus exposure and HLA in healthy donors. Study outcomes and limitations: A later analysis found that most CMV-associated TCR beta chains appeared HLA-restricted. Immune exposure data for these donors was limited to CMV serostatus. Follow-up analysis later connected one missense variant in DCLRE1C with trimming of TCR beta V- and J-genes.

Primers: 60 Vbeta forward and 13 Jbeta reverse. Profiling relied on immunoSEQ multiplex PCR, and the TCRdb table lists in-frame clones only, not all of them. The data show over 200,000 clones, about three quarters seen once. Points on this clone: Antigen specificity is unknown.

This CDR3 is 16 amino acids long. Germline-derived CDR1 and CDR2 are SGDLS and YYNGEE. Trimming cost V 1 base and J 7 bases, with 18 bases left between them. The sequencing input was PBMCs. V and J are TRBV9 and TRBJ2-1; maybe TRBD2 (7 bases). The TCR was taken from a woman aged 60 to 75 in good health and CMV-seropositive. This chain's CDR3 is CASSVTGKARGNEQFF. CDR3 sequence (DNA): TGTGCCAGCAGCGTAACAGGGAAAGCGCGGGGGAATGAGCAGTTCTTC.